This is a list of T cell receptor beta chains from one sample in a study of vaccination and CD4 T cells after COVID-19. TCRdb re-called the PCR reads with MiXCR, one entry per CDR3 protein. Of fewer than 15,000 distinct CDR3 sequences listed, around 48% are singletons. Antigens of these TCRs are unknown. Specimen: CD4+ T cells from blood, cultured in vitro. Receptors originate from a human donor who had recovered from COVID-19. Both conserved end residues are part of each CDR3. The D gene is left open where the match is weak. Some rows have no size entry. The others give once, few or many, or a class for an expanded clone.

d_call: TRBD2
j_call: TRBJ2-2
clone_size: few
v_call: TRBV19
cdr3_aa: CASSFGGAGAGELFF
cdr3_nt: TGTGCCAGTAGTTTCGGGGGGGCCGGTGCCGGGGAGCTGTTTTTT

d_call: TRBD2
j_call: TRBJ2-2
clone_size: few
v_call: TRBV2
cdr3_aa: CASSPRTSGTGELFF
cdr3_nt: TGTGCCAGCAGTCCCCGGACTAGCGGGACCGGGGAGCTGTTTTTT

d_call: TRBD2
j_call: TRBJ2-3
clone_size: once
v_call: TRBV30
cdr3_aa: CAWCRTSGSADTQYF
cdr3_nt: TGTGCCTGGTGCCGGACTAGCGGGAGCGCAGATACGCAGTATTTT

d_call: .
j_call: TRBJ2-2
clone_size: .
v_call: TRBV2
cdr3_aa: CASSEKGRASGELFF
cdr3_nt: TGTGCCAGCAGTGAAAAAGGACGGGCGAGCGGGGAGCTGTTTTTT

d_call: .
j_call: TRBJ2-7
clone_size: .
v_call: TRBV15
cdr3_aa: CATSRDLSAGRSSSSYEQYF
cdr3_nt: TGTGCCACCAGCAGAGATCTTTCGGCGGGGAGGAGCTCGAGCTCCTACGAGCAGTACTTC

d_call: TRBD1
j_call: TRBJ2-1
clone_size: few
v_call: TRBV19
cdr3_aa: CASSIRDRGGNEQFF
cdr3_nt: TGTGCCAGTAGTATCCGGGACAGGGGCGGGAATGAGCAGTTCTTC

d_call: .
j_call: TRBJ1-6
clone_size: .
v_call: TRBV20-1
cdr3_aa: CSAPDVSSYNSPLHF
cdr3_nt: TGCAGTGCTCCCGACGTGAGCTCCTATAATTCACCCCTCCACTTT

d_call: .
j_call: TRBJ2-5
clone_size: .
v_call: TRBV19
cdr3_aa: CASSIVEGKETQYF
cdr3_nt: TGTGCCAGTAGTATAGTAGAGGGAAAAGAGACCCAGTACTTC

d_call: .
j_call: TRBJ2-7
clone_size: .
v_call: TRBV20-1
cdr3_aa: CSASWGAGEQYF
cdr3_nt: TGCAGTGCTAGCTGGGGCGCGGGCGAGCAGTACTTC

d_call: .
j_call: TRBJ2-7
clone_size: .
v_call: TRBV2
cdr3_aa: CASSEDIDYEQYF
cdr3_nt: TGTGCCAGCAGTGAAGATATTGACTACGAGCAGTACTTC

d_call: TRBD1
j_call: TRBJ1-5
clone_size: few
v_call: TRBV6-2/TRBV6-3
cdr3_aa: CASSYRGIQDRGQIGNQPQHF
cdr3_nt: TGTGCCAGCAGTTACAGGGGAATTCAAGACAGGGGGCAAATAGGCAATCAGCCCCAGCATTTT

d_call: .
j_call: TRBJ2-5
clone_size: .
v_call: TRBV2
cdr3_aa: CASSGGSLPPYF
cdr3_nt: TGTGCCAGCAGTGGGGGGTCTCTCCCACCGTACTTC

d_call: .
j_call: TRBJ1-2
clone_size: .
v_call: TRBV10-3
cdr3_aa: CAISERWDYGYTF
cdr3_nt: TGTGCCATCAGTGAGAGGTGGGACTATGGCTACACCTTC

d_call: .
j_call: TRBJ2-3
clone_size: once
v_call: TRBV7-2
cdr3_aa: CASSRTGTDTQYF
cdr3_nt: TGTGCCAGCAGCCGAACAGGGACCGATACGCAGTATTTT

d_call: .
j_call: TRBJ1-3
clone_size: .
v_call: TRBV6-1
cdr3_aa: CASSRGAGNTIYF
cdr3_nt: TGTGCCAGCAGTCGGGGGGCTGGAAACACCATATATTTT

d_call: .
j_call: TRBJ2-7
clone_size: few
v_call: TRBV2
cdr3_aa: CASSEVPSRGAHEQYF
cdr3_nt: TGTGCCAGCAGTGAAGTTCCGAGCAGGGGGGCCCACGAGCAGTACTTC

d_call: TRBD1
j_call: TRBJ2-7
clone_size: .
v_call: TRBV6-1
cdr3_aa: CASSDSRGLPSYEQYF
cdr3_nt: TGTGCCAGCAGTGACTCCAGGGGGCTCCCTTCCTACGAGCAGTACTTC

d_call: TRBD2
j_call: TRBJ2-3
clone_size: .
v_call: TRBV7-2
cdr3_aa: CASSHARQRGGDTQYF
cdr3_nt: TGTGCCAGCAGCCACGCTCGCCAGCGGGGTGGTGATACGCAGTATTTT

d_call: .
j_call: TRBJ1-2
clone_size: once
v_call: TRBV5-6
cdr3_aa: CASSPGPGTYHGYTF
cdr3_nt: TGTGCCAGCAGCCCGGGCCCCGGGACCTATCATGGCTACACCTTC

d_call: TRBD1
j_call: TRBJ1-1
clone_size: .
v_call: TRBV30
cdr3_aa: CAWRADRGNTEAFF
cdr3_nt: TGTGCCTGGAGGGCCGACAGGGGGAACACTGAAGCTTTCTTT

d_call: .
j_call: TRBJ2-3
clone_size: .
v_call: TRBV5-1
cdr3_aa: CASSFPDRTDTQYF
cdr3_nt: TGCGCCAGCAGCTTCCCCGACCGTACAGATACGCAGTATTTT